This passage covers 5 T cell receptor beta chains from one sample sequenced in a study of T-cell reconstitution after alpha-beta-depleted transplantation in children. Unique molecular identifiers were incorporated during preparation of the TCRbeta library. A single record per CDR3 protein comes from TCRdb applying MiXCR to the PCR reads. Counted here are about 640,000 distinct CDR3 sequences, approximately 17% occurring once; the ten biggest clones make up around 0.96%. The source was PBMCs from the stem cell graft donor, collected from the stem cell graft. Every receptor here comes from a human donor who donated a stem cell graft to a child with acute myeloid leukemia.

The chain carries TRBV7-9 and TRBJ2-2; D gene unclear. CDR3 length: 11 residues. Germline-derived CDR1 and CDR2 are SEHNR and FQNEAQ (reference sequence). Between the trimmed V and J ends, which lost 7 bases and 6 bases, there was a span of 6 bases. In nucleotides, the CDR3 is TGTGCCAGCACCGAGTCCGGGGAGCTGTTTTTT. Amino acid sequence: CASTESGELFF.

There are many counts of this clonotype. The genes are TRBV29-1 and TRBJ2-5; no clear D. V gave up 5 bases and J gave up 4 bases, with 8 bases separating them. The CDR3 has 11 residues. Germline CDR1 is SQVTM and CDR2 is ANQGSEA. The CDR3 DNA reads as TGCAGCGTTTCATCCAGAGAGACCCAGTACTTC. It encodes CSVSSRETQYF.

Many counts were recorded for this clonotype. The chain couples TRBV12-3 or TRBV12-4 to TRBJ2-2, with no clear D. Between the trimmed V and J ends, which lost 6 bases and 5 bases, there was a span of 13 bases. The CDR3 sequence is 14 residues long. As DNA, the CDR3 is TGTGCCAGCAGCCGCCTCCACGGGACCGGGGAGCTGTTTTTT. Protein product: CASSRLHGTGELFF.

This clonotype occurred a few times. The chain is built from TRBV5-1 and TRBJ1-1; D unresolved. This CDR3 is 14 amino acids long. V lost 0 bases and J 5 bases, leaving 11 bases between the germline ends. The germline gives CDR1 SGHRS, CDR2 YFSETQ. The CDR3 is CASSLEAAGTEAFF. In nucleotides, the CDR3 is TGCGCCAGCAGCTTGGAGGCAGCGGGGACTGAAGCTTTCTTT.

The chain employs TRBV11-2 and TRBJ1-1; possible D gene TRBD1, 6 bases. Per germline, CDR1 SGHAT and CDR2 FQNNGV. V was clipped by 8 bases and J by 4 bases, with 17 bases between them. This CDR3 is 14 amino acids long. The CDR3 bases are TGTGCCAGCGGGACGACGGGGGGGGCCACTGAAGCTTTCTTT. It codes for CASGTTGGATEAFF.